A selection of T cell receptor beta chains follows, all from one sample in a study of Ad26.COV2.S vaccination and SARS-CoV-2 variants. Assay: immunoSEQ multiplex PCR; the TCRdb copy retains only in-frame clones and omits some. The sample includes about 680,000 clones, roughly 90% seen only once; the top ten take around 1.4%. Specimen: peripheral blood, collected in a trial of Ad26.COV2.S vaccine versus placebo. The source is a person between 18 and 65 years old who received the Ad26.COV2.S COVID-19 vaccine or a placebo. Each CDR3 is given with its conserved first and last residue. Each record gives: J gene, clone size, V gene, D gene, CDR3 protein, CDR3 DNA. D genes are given only for firm matches. The size entry is marked missing in some rows and otherwise reads once, few, many or a size class.

>TRBJ2-2|once|TRBV10-3|NA
CAISEFDDGITNTGELFF
TGTGCCATCAGTGAGTTCGACGATGGTATAACGAACACCGGGGAGCTGTTTTTT
>TRBJ2-3|NA|TRBV30|NA
CAWVPEDTQYF
TGTGCCTGGGTGCCGGAGGATACGCAGTATTTT
>TRBJ1-1|NA|TRBV7-9|TRBD1
CASSQRGQGRAFF
TGTGCCAGCAGCCAAAGGGGACAGGGGCGAGCTTTCTTT
>TRBJ2-1|few|TRBV7-9|TRBD2
CASILAGGPSYNEQFF
TGTGCCAGCATCTTAGCGGGAGGGCCCTCCTACAATGAGCAGTTCTTC
>TRBJ2-7|NA|TRBV24-1|NA
CATSGGYEQYF
TGTGCCACCAGTGGGGGCTACGAGCAGTACTTC
>TRBJ2-6|NA|TRBV2|NA
CASKEIVSGANVLTF
TGTGCCAGCAAGGAAATTGTCTCTGGGGCCAACGTCCTGACTTTC
>TRBJ2-1|NA|TRBV7-8|TRBD1
CASRPGTASYNEQFF
TGTGCCAGCAGGCCTGGGACAGCATCCTACAATGAGCAGTTCTTC
>TRBJ2-7|NA|TRBV4-3|NA
CASSQDHGGISPYEQYF
TGCGCCAGCAGCCAAGATCACGGAGGCATTTCACCCTACGAGCAGTACTTC
>TRBJ1-6|NA|TRBV5-1|NA
CASSLDGRADSPLHF
TGCGCCAGCAGCTTGGATGGCAGGGCAGATTCACCCCTCCACTTT
>TRBJ1-2|NA|TRBV6-2/TRBV6-3|NA
CASSYTRGINFGYTF
TGTGCCAGCAGTTACACGCGGGGGATCAACTTTGGCTACACCTTC
>TRBJ2-3|NA|TRBV5-1|NA
CASSLTGAGTDTQYF
TGCGCCAGCAGCTTAACGGGAGCTGGCACAGATACGCAGTATTTT
>TRBJ2-1|NA|TRBV5-1|NA
CASSARGAIDNEQFF
TGCGCCAGCAGCGCTAGAGGGGCGATCGACAATGAGCAGTTCTTC
>TRBJ2-7|NA|TRBV18|NA
CASSPPGRDGEQYF
TGTGCCAGCTCCCCCCCGGGGCGGGATGGCGAGCAGTACTTC
>TRBJ2-3|NA|TRBV24-1|TRBD2
CATSDRLATDTQYF
TGTGCCACCAGTGATAGACTAGCGACAGATACGCAGTATTTT
>TRBJ1-1|few|TRBV5-4|NA
CASSSPQGVGYSEAFF
TGTGCCAGCAGCTCCCCACAGGGAGTGGGCTACAGTGAAGCTTTCTTT
>TRBJ2-2|NA|TRBV4-2|TRBD1
CASSQPGTGSTGELFF
TGTGCCAGCAGCCAACCCGGGACAGGGTCGACCGGGGAGCTGTTTTTT
>TRBJ1-5|NA|TRBV19|TRBD1
CASSIKQGALNQPQHF
TGTGCCAGTAGTATAAAGCAGGGGGCCCTAAATCAGCCCCAGCATTTT
>TRBJ1-6|NA|TRBV7-9|TRBD1
CASSLGQKENSPLHF
TGTGCCAGCAGCTTGGGACAGAAAGAAAATTCACCCCTCCACTTT
>TRBJ1-2|NA|TRBV6-1|NA
CASSEYGNYGYTF
TGTGCCAGCAGTGAATACGGAAACTATGGCTACACCTTC
>TRBJ2-7|NA|TRBV7-8|TRBD1
CASSLGGQGAYEQYF
TGTGCCAGCAGCTTAGGGGGACAGGGTGCCTACGAGCAGTACTTC
>TRBJ2-2|NA|TRBV9|TRBD2
CASSVMGTSSTGELFF
TGTGCCAGCAGCGTGATGGGGACTAGTAGCACCGGGGAGCTGTTTTTT
>TRBJ2-7|NA|TRBV7-9|TRBD1
CASSSNGTGRNEQYF
TGTGCCAGCAGCTCAAACGGGACAGGGAGGAACGAGCAGTACTTC
>TRBJ2-5|few|TRBV19|NA
CASGGSQETQYF
TGTGCCAGTGGTGGCAGCCAAGAGACCCAGTACTTC
>TRBJ2-2|NA|TRBV18|NA
CASSPLQSQGTGELFF
TGTGCCAGCTCACCGCTACAGAGCCAGGGCACCGGGGAGCTGTTTTTT
>TRBJ2-5|NA|TRBV29-1|NA
CSVVDSRVAGETQYF
TGCAGCGTTGTGGACAGTCGGGTAGCCGGAGAGACCCAGTACTTC
>TRBJ2-7|NA|TRBV10-3|TRBD1
CAISGGTGKNAYEQYF
TGTGCCATCAGTGGAGGGACAGGGAAGAACGCCTACGAGCAGTACTTC
>TRBJ2-1|NA|TRBV7-8|NA
CASSFTSPNEQFF
TGTGCCAGCAGCTTCACTAGTCCCAATGAGCAGTTCTTC
>TRBJ1-5|NA|TRBV2|NA
CASSVRWDQPQHF
TGTGCCAGCAGTGTCCGTTGGGATCAGCCCCAGCATTTT
>TRBJ2-1|NA|TRBV6-5|NA
CASRTEGLLGGEQFF
TGTGCCAGCAGGACGGAGGGACTACTAGGGGGAGAGCAGTTCTTC
>TRBJ2-3|NA|TRBV5-1|TRBD1
CASSQAGTGWTLSRTNTQYF
TGCGCCAGCAGCCAAGCCGGGACAGGGTGGACTCTAAGCCGCACGAATACGCAGTATTTT
>TRBJ1-6|NA|TRBV9|NA
CASSVDAGENNSPLHF
TGTGCCAGCAGCGTAGATGCAGGAGAAAATAATTCACCCCTCCACTTT
>TRBJ2-5|NA|TRBV7-9|NA
CASSFNSQETQYF
TGTGCCAGCAGCTTTAACAGCCAAGAGACCCAGTACTTC
>TRBJ2-2|NA|TRBV2|NA
CASHEAGQGGTGELFF
TGTGCCAGCCATGAGGCAGGGCAGGGCGGCACCGGGGAGCTGTTTTTT
>TRBJ2-7|NA|TRBV21-1|NA
CASRTGARLGEQYF
TGTGCCAGCAGAACAGGCGCACGGCTGGGAGAGCAGTACTTC
>TRBJ1-5|NA|TRBV6-5|NA
CAMPLKSNQPQHF
TGTGCCATGCCCCTGAAATCCAATCAGCCCCAGCATTTT
>TRBJ1-1|NA|TRBV7-2|TRBD1
CASSSDRGREAFF
TGTGCCAGCAGCTCCGACAGGGGGCGGGAAGCTTTCTTT
>TRBJ2-5|NA|TRBV4-2|TRBD2
CASSQDRASGGVLQETQYF
TGTGCCAGCAGCCAAGATCGGGCTAGCGGGGGCGTTCTCCAAGAGACCCAGTACTTC
>TRBJ2-5|NA|TRBV5-1|NA
CASSLTGGGETQYF
TGCGCCAGCAGCTTGACAGGGGGAGGGGAGACCCAGTACTTC
>TRBJ2-1|NA|TRBV6-5|TRBD2
CASSRTSPHNEQFF
TGTGCCAGCAGTCGGACTAGCCCCCACAATGAGCAGTTCTTC
>TRBJ2-7|NA|TRBV6-6|NA
CASSYDFQEQYF
TGTGCCAGCAGTTACGACTTTCAGGAGCAGTACTTC
>TRBJ2-1|NA|TRBV4-3|TRBD2
CASSQVLAGARVGYNEQFF
TGCGCCAGCAGCCAAGTATTAGCGGGGGCCCGGGTGGGGTACAATGAGCAGTTCTTC